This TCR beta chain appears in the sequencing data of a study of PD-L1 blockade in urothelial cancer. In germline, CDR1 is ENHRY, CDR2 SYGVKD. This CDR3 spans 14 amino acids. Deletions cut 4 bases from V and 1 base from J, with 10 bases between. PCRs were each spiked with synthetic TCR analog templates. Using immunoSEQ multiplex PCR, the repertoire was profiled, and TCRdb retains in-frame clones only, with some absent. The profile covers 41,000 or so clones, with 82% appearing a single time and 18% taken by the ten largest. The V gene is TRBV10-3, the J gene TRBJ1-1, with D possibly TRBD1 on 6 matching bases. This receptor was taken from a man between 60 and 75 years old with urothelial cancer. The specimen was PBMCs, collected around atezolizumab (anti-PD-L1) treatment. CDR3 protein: CAISAQGTNTEAFF. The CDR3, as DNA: TGTGCCATCAGTGCCCAGGGGACGAACACTGAAGCTTTCTTT.